This T cell receptor (beta chain) derives from a study of T cells in Graves' hyperthyroidism and ophthalmopathy. On the study more broadly: Blood from the periphery was taken at initial diagnosis, before any treatment. Findings of the study overall: Appearing also in blood were most of the thyroid clonotypes expanded above 0.001. Onset of ophthalmopathy came a median about 6.5 months after the model predicted it.

Amplification of TCR beta CDR3 regions used RNA as the template. The HTBI primer set drove a first-round RT-PCR of the TCR CDR3. Using its own MiXCR run on the multiplex PCR reads, TCRdb lists one record per CDR3 protein. The table records hundreds of thousands of distinct CDR3 sequences, about 15% of them present only once. On this clonotype itself: What it binds is unknown.

J lost 4 bases, V lost 5 bases, and 10 bases had no gene match. The CDR3 sequence is 15 residues long. CDR1 and CDR2 from the germline V gene are MNHEY and SVGEGT. This chain joins TRBV6-2 or TRBV6-3 and TRBJ2-5; 7 bases line up with TRBD2. The sequenced material came from blood. The receptor was derived from a man aged 18 to 29 with Graves' ophthalmopathy. CDR3 protein: CASSGRGVLLETQYF. CDR3 coding DNA: TGTGCCAGCAGTGGCCGGGGGGTCCTGTTAGAGACCCAGTACTTC.